Below are 7 T cell receptor beta chains sequenced from a single sample in a study of regulatory T cells in long-lasting Graves disease. Time point defined: persistent/refractory GD, antithyroid drugs over 5 years with positive TRAb. Extracted RNA from PBMCs served as the source of the TCR library. Building the TCR beta libraries relied on iRepertoire HTBI primers, and CDR3 regions underwent Arm-PCR. A single record per CDR3 protein comes from TCRdb applying MiXCR to the multiplex PCR reads. The sample holds 350,000 to 500,000 distinct CDR3 sequences; approximately 22% are singletons and the top ten take about 13%. The specimen was peripheral blood mononuclear cells (PBMCs), collected when the disease was refractory, from a patient treated with antithyroid drugs. The receptor source for this set is a female donor with Graves disease.

There are many counts of this clonotype. The chain employs TRBV6-1 and TRBJ2-5; weak D call: TRBD2 (5 bases). The CDR3 is 13 residues long. V was pared by 7 bases and J by 5 bases, with 14 bases between. Looked up from germline, CDR1 is MNHNS and CDR2 is SASEGT. The CDR3 nucleotides are TGTGCCAGCAACCGCGGGTTTGTGGAGACCCAGTACTTC. Translated: CASNRGFVETQYF.

As DNA, the CDR3 is TGTGCCATCAGTGTTCAGGGGGCGGGCCAGCCCCAGCATTTT. This translates into CAISVQGAGQPQHF. V and J are TRBV10-3 and TRBJ1-5, with 8 bases matching TRBD1. The CDR3 runs 14 residues. The germline V gene has CDR1 ENHRY and CDR2 SYGVKD. V shed 4 bases, J shed 7 bases, and the junction held 6 bases outside the gene matches.

This clonotype was detected ten times or more. J is TRBJ1-2 and V is TRBV28; 9 bases fit TRBD1. This CDR3 contains 18 residues. V dropped 2 bases and J dropped 4; count of bases not matched to a gene: 14. Germline-derived CDR1 and CDR2 are MDHEN and SYDVKM. The CDR3 protein is CASSLGRDRDRSFYGYTF. Written as DNA, the CDR3 is TGTGCCAGCAGTTTAGGGCGGGACAGGGACCGTTCTTTCTATGGCTACACCTTC.

The chain links TRBV7-9 to TRBJ1-1; TRBD1 matches 10 bases. Germline loops: CDR1 SEHNR, CDR2 FQNEAQ (reference sequence). The CDR3 sequence is 15 residues long. The J segment lost 4 bases and the V segment lost 1 base, leaving 3 bases of the junction unmatched. CDR3 coding DNA: TGTGCCAGCAGCTTAGGGACAGGGGGAGGCACTGAAGCTTTCTTT. Translating gives CASSLGTGGGTEAFF.

This clonotype was counted many times. The DNA of the CDR3 is TGTGCCAGCAGTTTGAGCGGGAGTGCAGGCGAGCAGTACTTC. This codes for CASSLSGSAGEQYF. The gene calls are TRBV28 and TRBJ2-7, with 8 bases aligning to TRBD2. The CDR3 extends over 14 amino acids. CDR1 and CDR2 (germline): MDHEN, SYDVKM. V was pared by 3 bases and J by 6 bases, with 7 bases of the junction left unmatched.

The genes are TRBV3-1 and TRBJ2-5, with D possibly TRBD2 on 6 matching bases. The V gene's germline CDR1 is LGHDT and CDR2 YNNKEL (reference sequence). The CDR3 totals 16 residues. Trimming took off 0 bases at V and 0 bases at J, with 11 bases between the two ends. CDR3 region: CASSQEIRDYQETQYF. The CDR3 region has the DNA TGTGCCAGCAGCCAAGAAATTAGGGACTACCAAGAGACCCAGTACTTC.

This clonotype was seen many times. The V gene is TRBV2, the J gene TRBJ1-2; weak D call: TRBD1 (5 bases). Germline V gene lookup returns CDR1 SNHLY and CDR2 FYNNEI. The CDR3 sequence is 14 residues long. Trimming pared 8 bases from V and 4 bases from J, leaving 17 bases between. The DNA for the CDR3 is TGTGCCAGCGACTCGGGGGAAGGTTCCTATGGCTACACCTTC. Encoded protein: CASDSGEGSYGYTF.